These 18 T cell receptor beta chains originate from one sample sequenced in a study of T cell responses to AZD1222 COVID-19 vaccine. TCRdb's copy holds only in-frame clones and misses some; the assay was immunoSEQ multiplex PCR. The sample contains 120,000 to 150,000 clones, approximately 90% of which appear only once. The sequences come from peripheral blood, collected on day 0 of AZD1222 vaccination. The receptor set was obtained from an adult in good health.

This chain links TRBV18 with TRBJ2-7; D might be TRBD1 (6 bases). The CDR3 is made up of 18 amino acids. V lost 5 bases, J lost 2 bases, and 25 bases lay in between. Germline CDR1 and CDR2: KGHSH and LQKENI. For the CDR3, the DNA is TGTGCCAGCTCAAACATATTGGCTCCAGGGGAAAAGGCCTACGAGCAGTACTTC. It encodes CASSNILAPGEKAYEQYF.

The CDR3 here is CASGHHRGSGNTIYF. The CDR3 DNA is TGTGCCAGCGGGCATCACAGGGGATCTGGAAACACCATATATTTT. The rearrangement joins TRBV28 to TRBJ1-3; 7 bases are a match to TRBD1. The CDR3 runs 15 residues. Germline V gives CDR1 MDHEN, CDR2 SYDVKM. The junction had 8 bases not matched to a gene; V was cut back by 8 bases and J by 1 base.

The chain's CDR3 is CASSLQLATNEQFF. CDR3 nucleotide sequence: TGTGCCAGCAGCTTACAGCTAGCGACTAATGAGCAGTTCTTC. The chain links TRBV7-9 to TRBJ2-1, with TRBD2 as a possible D gene (6 bases). CDR1 and CDR2 from the germline V gene are SEHNR and FQNEAQ (reference sequence). This CDR3 contains 14 residues. Trimming shortened V by 2 bases and J by 7 bases, and 12 bases separated the two germline ends.

The chain is built from TRBV10-1 and TRBJ2-3; tentatively, D is TRBD2 (7 bases). Germline V lookup: CDR1 WNHNN, CDR2 SYGVQD (reference sequence). The length of the CDR3 is 14 residues. V lost 2 bases and J lost 6, with 12 bases in between. The CDR3 DNA follows: TGCGCCAGCAGTGAGGGGGGGGCGATGGATACGCAGTATTTT. It encodes CASSEGGAMDTQYF.

The chain links TRBV4-1 to TRBJ2-3, with 12 positions matching TRBD2. The CDR3 covers 18 residues. V shed 5 bases, J shed 3 bases, and the junction held 12 bases outside the gene matches. Germline CDR1 and CDR2: MGHRA and YSYEKL. CDR3 region: CASSIADASGGATDTQYF. The CDR3 DNA reads TGCGCCAGCAGCATCGCAGATGCTAGCGGGGGGGCAACAGATACGCAGTATTTT.

This clone appeared once. The chain uses TRBV29-1 and TRBJ1-1; D not resolved. Trimming shortened V by 7 bases and J by 0 bases, and 18 bases separated the two germline ends. The CDR3 spans 15 residues. Germline lookup yields CDR1 SQVTM and CDR2 ANQGSEA. CDR3 DNA: TGCAGCGGGGCCCCCGGGTGGGCCATGAACACTGAAGCTTTCTTT. Its protein is CSGAPGWAMNTEAFF.

The chain joins TRBV18 to TRBJ1-3, with D hard to call. Between the trimmed V and J ends, which lost 6 bases and 2 bases, there was a span of 8 bases. The length of the CDR3 is 13 residues. CDR1 is KGHSH and CDR2 is LQKENI in the germline V gene. CDR3 sequence reads: CASSVSPGNTIYF. DNA of the CDR3: TGTGCCAGCTCTGTATCTCCTGGAAACACCATATATTTT.

This sequence joins TRBV6-5 and TRBJ1-2; D possibly corresponds to TRBD1 (5 bases). Germline V gene lookup returns CDR1 MNHEY and CDR2 SVGAGI. V was shortened by 2 bases and J by 8 bases, with 12 bases between the two germline ends. The CDR3 covers 13 residues. The CDR3 region has the DNA TGTGCCAGCAGTTACGGGGGAAAGGGAGGCTACACCTTC. The encoded protein is CASSYGGKGGYTF.

The chain couples TRBV13 to TRBJ1-1; D is ambiguous. V was shortened by 5 bases and J by 0 bases, with 7 bases between the two germline ends. CDR1 is PRHDT and CDR2 is FYEKMQ in the germline V gene (reference sequence). The CDR3 is 13 amino acids. In DNA form, the CDR3 reads TGTGCCAGCAGCGGGCTGATGAACACTGAAGCTTTCTTT. It is translated as CASSGLMNTEAFF.

The chain carries TRBV27 and TRBJ2-1; D unclear. In germline, CDR1 is MNHEY, CDR2 SMNVEV (reference sequence). This CDR3 region has 13 residues. V was pared by 0 bases and J by 5 bases, with 5 bases between. This chain's CDR3 is CASSLSANNEQFF. As DNA, the CDR3 is TGTGCCAGCAGTTTATCAGCGAACAATGAGCAGTTCTTC.

The chain uses TRBV6-2 or TRBV6-3 and TRBJ1-1; 7 positions match TRBD1. The CDR3 is 14 residues long. Germline trimming cut 2 bases from V and 3 bases from J; bases unmatched to any gene: 3. Per the germline V gene, CDR1 is MNHEY and CDR2 is SVGEGT. The CDR3 sequence is CASSYKGADTEAFF. DNA of the CDR3: TGTGCCAGCAGTTACAAGGGGGCGGACACTGAAGCTTTCTTT.

The chain links TRBV10-3 to TRBJ1-1; the D gene is possibly TRBD1 (5 bases). Germline values: CDR1 ENHRY, CDR2 SYGVKD. Deletions cut 0 bases from V and 4 bases from J, with 15 bases between. CDR3 size: 16 residues. The CDR3 DNA reads TGTGCCATCAGTGAGTCGAGCTCCAGGGCCCCCACTGAAGCTTTCTTT. This gives the protein CAISESSSRAPTEAFF.

The V gene is TRBV7-9, the J gene TRBJ2-1; D is undetermined. The germline CDR1 and CDR2 sequences are SEHNR and FQNEAQ (reference sequence). The CDR3 extends over 16 amino acids. Trimming removed 5 bases from V and 0 bases from J, with 14 bases in between. The CDR3 coding sequence is TGTGCCAGCAGCCCCGGCTACGCCCTCTCCTACAATGAGCAGTTCTTC. This codes for CASSPGYALSYNEQFF. The full variable domain, its missing parts supplied by reference TRBV7-9 and TRBJ2-1, is DTGVSQNPRHKITKRGQNVTFRCDPISEHNRLYWYRQTLGQGPEFLTYFQNEAQLEKSRLLSDRFSAERPKGSFSTLEIQRTEQGDSAMYLCASSPGYALSYNEQFFGPGTRLTVL.

The chain recombines TRBV7-2 with TRBJ2-7; D is undetermined. This CDR3 is built from 15 residues. V was pared by 6 bases and J by 1 base, with 16 bases between. CDR1 SGHTA and CDR2 FQGNSA come from the germline V gene. CDR3 region: CASRRQSGGSYEQYF. For the CDR3, the DNA is TGTGCCAGCAGGCGTCAATCGGGTGGATCCTACGAGCAGTACTTC.

The J gene is TRBJ1-2, the V gene TRBV7-2, with a possible D match to TRBD1 (5 bases). CDR1 is SGHTA and CDR2 is FQGNSA in the germline V gene. This CDR3 is 14 amino acids long. The V and J ends lost 2 bases and 7 bases respectively, with 14 bases between them. DNA for the CDR3: TGTGCCAGCAGCTTAAACTATGGGGGTTTTGGCTACACCTTC. Protein: CASSLNYGGFGYTF.

The chain recombines TRBV19 with TRBJ1-4; 10 bases agree with TRBD1. The J segment lost 8 bases and the V segment lost 9 bases, leaving 9 bases of the junction unmatched. The CDR3 runs to 14 residues. The germline V gene encodes CDR1 LNHDA and CDR2 SQIVND (reference sequence). The CDR3: CASSTGTGVEKLFF. The CDR3 DNA follows: TGTGCCAGCTCGACCGGGACAGGGGTCGAAAAACTGTTTTTT. Using reference TRBV19 and TRBJ1-4 for the parts outside the CDR3, the full variable domain is DGGITQSPKYLFRKEGQNVTLSCEQNLNHDAMYWYRQDPGQGLRLIYYSQIVNDFQKGDIAEGYSVSREKKESFPLTVTSAQKNPTAFYLCASSTGTGVEKLFFGSGTQLSVL.

J is TRBJ1-1 and V is TRBV11-3, with a possible D match to TRBD1 (5 bases). The CDR3 runs 15 residues. The germline CDR1 and CDR2 sequences are SGHNT and YENEEA. Trimming removed 5 bases from V and 3 bases from J, with 16 bases in between. CDR3 sequence (DNA): TGTGCCAGCAGCGCCTCAGGGTTTCCAGACACTGAAGCTTTCTTT. This gives the protein CASSASGFPDTEAFF.

The V and J genes are TRBV10-3 and TRBJ2-1; a weak D match, TRBD2 (6 bases). The V end was cut by 0 bases, the J end by 7 bases, with 13 bases between. Looked up from germline, CDR1 is ENHRY and CDR2 is SYGVKD. CDR3 length equals 15 residues. CDR3 in amino acids: CAISESAGGGNEQFF. The CDR3 DNA is TGTGCCATCAGTGAGTCGGCAGGTGGGGGGAATGAGCAGTTCTTC.